One T cell receptor beta chain is described in this entry. The time point denotes: cycle 4 day 1 (C4D1), after more than five weeks of nivolumab. Each of the patients experienced relapse following autologous stem cell transplantation, and their brentuximab vedotin exposure differed. Researchers report purifying CD4+ T cells from thawed PBMCs by magnetic negative selection. Assay used: immunoSEQ multiplex PCR; TCRdb lists only in-frame clones, some missing. The sample has approximately 28,000 clones, roughly 80% seen once. The source of the sample is a study of PD-1 blockade in classical Hodgkin lymphoma. CDR3 length: 11 residues. The V gene lost 5 bases and the J gene lost 7 bases, with 9 bases spanning the gap. Per the germline V gene, CDR1 is MNHEY and CDR2 is SVGAGI.

This chain connects TRBV6-5 to TRBJ2-7; D is unclear. The source was CD4+ T cells from blood, collected before the fourth cycle of nivolumab. The sequence was collected from a human donor with classical Hodgkin lymphoma. CDR3 nucleotide sequence: TGTGCCAGCAGTAACCCCTGGGAGCAGTACTTC. Its protein product is CASSNPWEQYF.